A single sample gave rise to the 17 T cell receptor beta chains below, sequenced in a study of Graves' ophthalmopathy and Graves' hyperthyroidism. Beta-chain TCR CDR3 regions were amplified from RNA transcripts. A first-round RT-PCR used HTBI primers, followed by a second-round multiplex PCR. TCRdb ran MiXCR on the multiplex PCR reads and lists one entry per CDR3 protein. The sample consists of over a million distinct CDR3 sequences, about 38% of them appearing once. Specimen: peripheral blood or thyroid tissue (not recorded which). These receptors were collected from an adult man with Graves' hyperthyroidism.

The chain carries TRBV20-1 and TRBJ2-3; D unresolved. The length of the CDR3 is 13 residues. Germline V lookup: CDR1 DFQATT, CDR2 SNEGSKA (reference sequence). Trimming took off 3 bases at V and 4 bases at J, with 11 bases between the two ends. CDR3 DNA: TGCAGTGCTAGCGGACCTCTTCCAGATACGCAGTATTTT. Its translation is CSASGPLPDTQYF.

The sample holds a few counts of this clonotype. The chain recombines TRBV15 with TRBJ2-5; TRBD2 matches at 16 bases. CDR1 and CDR2 from the germline V gene are LNHNV and YYDKDF (reference sequence). This CDR3 spans 21 amino acids. With 2 bases clipped from V and 4 bases from J, the junction kept 16 bases outside the gene matches. The CDR3 bases are TGTGCCACCAGCAGACCTCGGGAGACTGGGACTAGCGGGAGGGTAGGAGAGACCCAGTACTTC. Translated, it gives CATSRPRETGTSGRVGETQYF.

The V gene is TRBV14, the J gene TRBJ1-6; the D gene is possibly TRBD1 (5 bases). This CDR3 has 15 residues. V lost 3 bases and J 10 bases, leaving 16 bases between the germline ends. Germline CDR1 reads SGHDN; CDR2 reads FVKESK. CDR3 region: CASSQFGGLESPLHF. DNA of the CDR3: TGTGCCAGCAGCCAGTTCGGGGGGTTGGAATCACCCCTCCACTTT.

This chain connects TRBV5-1 to TRBJ2-5; possible D gene TRBD2, 7 bases. Germline V lookup: CDR1 SGHRS, CDR2 YFSETQ. Trimming took 2 bases from V and 2 from J, leaving 16 bases between them. The length of the CDR3 is 16 residues. Written as DNA, the CDR3 is TGCGCCAGCAGCTTTCTCCTACAGGGAGGGCAAGAGACCCAGTACTTC. Translated, it gives CASSFLLQGGQETQYF.

This clonotype has a handful of counts. The CDR3 DNA sequence: TGTGCCAGTAGTATAGATGCGAACACCGGGGAGCTGTTTTTT. Protein sequence: CASSIDANTGELFF. This sequence joins TRBV19 and TRBJ2-2, with D hard to call. From germline, CDR1 is LNHDA and CDR2 SQIVND (reference sequence). The CDR3 extends over 14 amino acids. V was clipped by 0 bases and J by 0 bases, with 2 bases between them.

The chain employs TRBV7-8 and TRBJ2-7, with 10 positions matching TRBD2. This CDR3 comprises 17 residues. Per the germline V gene, CDR1 is SGHVS and CDR2 is FQNEAQ. The V and J ends lost 6 bases and 2 bases, in that order; junction bases with no gene match: 13. CDR3 bases: TGTGCCAGCAGGTCTGGGACTAGCGCAGACCAAGCCTACGAGCAGTACTTC. Translated: CASRSGTSADQAYEQYF.

This clonotype was observed at least ten times. The gene calls are TRBV11-2 and TRBJ2-5; 8 bases map to TRBD2. CDR3 length: 14 amino acids. After removal of 5 bases from V and 4 bases from J, the junction contained 6 bases not matched to a gene. Germline CDR1 and CDR2: SGHAT and FQNNGV. In DNA, the CDR3 is TGTGCCAGCAGCCCAATAGCGGGGACAGAGACCCAGTACTTC. This sequence encodes CASSPIAGTETQYF.

This clonotype was seen more than once but under ten times. J is TRBJ2-2 and V is TRBV5-1; D is ambiguous. V was pared by 0 bases and J by 4 bases, with 7 bases between. The CDR3 runs to 14 residues. CDR1 is SGHRS, CDR2 YFSETQ, per germline. The CDR3 coding sequence is TGCGCCAGCAGCTTGGACAGACTCACCGGGGAGCTGTTTTTT. Translating it yields CASSLDRLTGELFF.

This clonotype was counted at least ten times. The chain combines TRBV7-8 with TRBJ2-7; no firm D call. V was trimmed by 4 bases and J by 2 bases, leaving 18 bases between them. CDR3 length: 16 amino acids. Looked up from germline, CDR1 is SGHVS and CDR2 is FQNEAQ. The DNA for the CDR3 is TGTGCCAGCAGCTCCGCCAGCAGCCTAGGGACCTACGAGCAGTACTTC. This codes for CASSSASSLGTYEQYF.

The chain is built from TRBV12-3 or TRBV12-4 and TRBJ2-5; D call uncertain. The CDR3 runs 12 residues. Trimming removed 7 bases from V and 5 bases from J, with 11 bases in between. CDR3 nucleotides: TGTGCCAGCACGGGTCCCACCGAGACCCAGTACTTC. Amino acid sequence: CASTGPTETQYF.

The V call is TRBV30, the J call TRBJ2-7; 9 bases match TRBD1. Germline CDR1 is GTSNPN and CDR2 is SVGIG (reference sequence). The CDR3 covers 13 residues. The V gene end was trimmed by 5 bases and the J gene end by 6 bases; junction bases not matched to a gene: 8. In DNA, the CDR3 is TGTGCCTGGGGGCAGACAGGGGGATCCGAGCAGTACTTC. Protein sequence: CAWGQTGGSEQYF.

Only a few counts were recorded for this clonotype. At one end, the junction sequence differs from germline, possibly due to a read error. The genes are TRBV5-6 and TRBJ1-4, with TRBD1 matching over 7 bases. Germline CDR1 is SGHDT and CDR2 is YYEEEE. The CDR3 extends over 15 amino acids. The CDR3 DNA is TGTGCCACCAGCGAGGGGGCTTTGGCTAATGAAAAACTGTTTTTT. It codes for CATSEGALANEKLFF.

The gene calls are TRBV27 and TRBJ2-5; TRBD1 might be the D (6 bases). CDR3 length: 13 amino acids. The V end was cut by 6 bases, the J end by 2 bases, with 10 bases between. Germline V gene lookup returns CDR1 MNHEY and CDR2 SMNVEV (reference sequence). The chain's CDR3 is CASRQQGQETQYF. CDR3 nucleotide sequence: TGTGCCAGCAGACAACAGGGACAAGAGACCCAGTACTTC.

As to this clonotype: A read error may explain this, as a much larger clone is one base away. The genes are TRBV7-9 and TRBJ2-7; D gene uncertain. The CDR3 contains 14 residues. Trimming cost V 2 bases and J 8 bases, with 16 bases left between them. The germline gives CDR1 SEHNR, CDR2 FQNEAQ (reference sequence). CDR3 region: CASSLSVRPGQQYF. DNA for the CDR3: TGTGCCAGCAGCTTAAGCGTCAGGCCAGGACAGCAGTACTTC.

This clonotype has a handful of counts. The chain carries TRBV9 and TRBJ1-5; TRBD1 is a possible D gene (6 bases). Trimming shortened V by 5 bases and J by 2 bases, and 17 bases separated the two germline ends. CDR1 and CDR2 (germline): SGDLS, YYNGEE. This CDR3 is 16 amino acids long. CDR3 sequence reads: CASSDPGGLGNQPQHF. For the CDR3, the DNA is TGTGCCAGCAGTGATCCGGGGGGGCTGGGCAATCAGCCCCAGCATTTT.

This clonotype has just one count. One end of the junction is discordant with germline, which a read error may explain. This rearrangement joins TRBV7-9 to TRBJ2-7, with D possibly TRBD1 on 6 matching bases. This CDR3 comprises 14 residues. The germline gives CDR1 SEHNR, CDR2 FQNEAQ (reference sequence). CDR3 sequence reads: CASSLLSEGGEQYF. CDR3 in DNA: TGCGCCAGCAGCTTGCTGTCTGAAGGGGGCGAGCAGTACTTC.

V is TRBV5-1 and J is TRBJ1-6; D gene ambiguous. Trimming left V 4 bases short and J 11 bases short, with 19 bases between. The CDR3 runs to 15 residues. The germline gives CDR1 SGHRS, CDR2 YFSETQ. CDR3: CASSGREGGVTPLHF. The CDR3 DNA sequence: TGCGCCAGCAGCGGGCGGGAAGGTGGCGTAACACCCCTCCACTTT. Combining the CDR3 with reference TRBV5-1 and TRBJ1-6 gives the whole variable domain KAGVTQTPRYLIKTRGQQVTLSCSPISGHRSVSWYQQTPGQGLQFLFEYFSETQRNKGNFPGRFSGRQFSNSRSEMNVSTLELGDSALYLCASSGREGGVTPLHFGNGTRLTVT.